The rows below give T cell receptor beta chains drawn from one sample of a study of blood T cells in healthy people across ages. From the 5' RACE reads, TCRdb called clonotypes with MiXCR, one entry per CDR3 protein. The table includes approximately 900,000 distinct CDR3 sequences, around 49% detected once. The sequencing sample was made of blood. The receptors stem from a man younger than 40 in good health. Each CDR3 is given with its conserved first and last residue. Fields, in order: V gene, J gene, D gene, clone size, CDR3 DNA, CDR3 protein. D genes are given only for firm matches. Clone size is shown for a subset of rows, as once, few, many or a class of expanded clone.

TRBV6-5	TRBJ2-3	.	few	TGTGCCAGCAGTTACTCGAGGGGGGTCACAGATACGCAGTATTTT	CASSYSRGVTDTQYF
TRBV4-3	TRBJ2-7	TRBD2	.	TGCGCCAGCAGCCAAGAGGGAGGGAGGGGCCACGAGCAGTACTTC	CASSQEGGRGHEQYF
TRBV11-1	TRBJ1-2	TRBD1	few	TGTGCCAGCAGCTTAGTCGCCGACGGACAGGCCTACACCTTC	CASSLVADGQAYTF
TRBV7-2	TRBJ2-3	.	.	TGTGCCGGCAGCTCAGGCCCCGGGACAGATACGCAGTATTTT	CAGSSGPGTDTQYF
TRBV28	TRBJ2-4	TRBD1	few	TGTGCCAGCTTCGGGACAGGGGATATCATTCAGTACTTC	CASFGTGDIIQYF
TRBV6-2/TRBV6-3	TRBJ2-5	.	.	TGTGCCAGCAGTTGGGACCTGACGGACCAAGAGACCCAGTACTTC	CASSWDLTDQETQYF
TRBV6-2/TRBV6-3	TRBJ2-1	TRBD1	.	TGTGCCACGGAGCCGGGACAGTCTAATGAGCAGTTCTTC	CATEPGQSNEQFF
TRBV2	TRBJ2-3	TRBD2	.	TGTGCCAGCAAGAGGGGGGCTAGCGGGGGGCGCACAGATACGCAGTATTTT	CASKRGASGGRTDTQYF
TRBV7-9	TRBJ2-7	.	.	TGTGCCAGCAGCTTATTAGGGGCGTTGGGCGAGCAGTACTTC	CASSLLGALGEQYF
TRBV2	TRBJ2-3	TRBD2	.	TGTGCCAGCAGAGCGGGGGCCTCCACAGATACGCAGTATTTT	CASRAGASTDTQYF
TRBV7-3	TRBJ2-1	TRBD1	.	TGTGCCAGCAGCCCAGACAGGGGAGGTAGGGAGCAGTTCTTC	CASSPDRGGREQFF
TRBV24-1	TRBJ2-6	.	.	TGTGCCACCAGTGATGGACAATCCGGGGCCAACGTCCTGACTTTC	CATSDGQSGANVLTF
TRBV27	TRBJ2-5	.	.	TGTGCCAGCAGCCTACCTCAGGGGACCCAGTACTTC	CASSLPQGTQYF
TRBV15	TRBJ2-7	.	few	TGTGCCACCAGCAGAGATTCCGGGACCGTCTCCTACGAGCAGTACTTC	CATSRDSGTVSYEQYF
TRBV12-3/TRBV12-4	TRBJ2-7	.	many	TGTGCCAGCAGTTTCCGGGGGGCCCCCTACGAGCAGTACTTC	CASSFRGAPYEQYF
TRBV6-6	TRBJ1-1	.	.	TGTGCCAGCAGCTACGTTGTTGGGACGGCGAACACTGAAGCTTTCTTT	CASSYVVGTANTEAFF
TRBV11-2	TRBJ2-1	TRBD1	many	TGTGCCAGCAGCGTGGACAGGTCGAATGAGCAGTTCTTC	CASSVDRSNEQFF
TRBV2	TRBJ2-1	.	.	TGTGCCAGCAGCCTGCGGGGCAGGGGAATTTACAATGAGCAGTTCTTC	CASSLRGRGIYNEQFF
TRBV14	TRBJ2-7	.	.	TGTGCCAGCAGCCCCCCCCGGGCAGGACCACTCTCCTACGAGCAGTACTTC	CASSPPRAGPLSYEQYF
TRBV29-1	TRBJ1-2	.	once	TGCAGCGTTGAAGCCTACGACCTGGTAAACTATGGCTACACCTTC	CSVEAYDLVNYGYTF
TRBV4-1	TRBJ2-1	.	.	TGCGCCAGCAGCCAAGAGCCAGGGGTGGATGAGCAGTTCTTC	CASSQEPGVDEQFF
TRBV2	TRBJ2-3	.	.	TGTGCCAGCACGGGCGGGACGTCAAGCACAGATACGCAGTATTTT	CASTGGTSSTDTQYF